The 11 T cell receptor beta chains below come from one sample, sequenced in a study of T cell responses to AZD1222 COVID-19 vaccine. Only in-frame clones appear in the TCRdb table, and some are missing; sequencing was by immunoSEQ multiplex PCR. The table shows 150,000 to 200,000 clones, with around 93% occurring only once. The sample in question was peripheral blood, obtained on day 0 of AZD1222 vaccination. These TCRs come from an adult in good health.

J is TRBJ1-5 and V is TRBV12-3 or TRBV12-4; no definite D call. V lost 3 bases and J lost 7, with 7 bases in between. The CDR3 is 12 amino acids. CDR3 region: CASSFLGQPQHF. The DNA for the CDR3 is TGTGCCAGCAGTTTTCTGGGGCAGCCCCAGCATTTT.

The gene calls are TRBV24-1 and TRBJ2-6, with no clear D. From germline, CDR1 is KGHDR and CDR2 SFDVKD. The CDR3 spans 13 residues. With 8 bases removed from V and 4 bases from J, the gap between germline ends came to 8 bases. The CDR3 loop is CATKVSGANVLTF. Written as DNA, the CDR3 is TGTGCCACCAAGGTATCCGGGGCCAACGTCCTGACTTTC.

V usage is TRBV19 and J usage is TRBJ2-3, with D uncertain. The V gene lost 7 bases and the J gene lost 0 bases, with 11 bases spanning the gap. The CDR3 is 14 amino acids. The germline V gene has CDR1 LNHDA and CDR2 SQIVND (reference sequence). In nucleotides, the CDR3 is TGTGCCAGTAAGATAGGCTTCAGCACAGATACGCAGTATTTT. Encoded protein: CASKIGFSTDTQYF.

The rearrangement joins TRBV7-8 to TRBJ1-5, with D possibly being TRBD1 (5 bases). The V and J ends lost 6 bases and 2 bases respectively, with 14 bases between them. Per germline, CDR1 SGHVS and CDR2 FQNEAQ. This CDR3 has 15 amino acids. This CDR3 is CASSPFQGRNQPQHF. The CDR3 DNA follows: TGTGCCAGCAGTCCGTTCCAGGGTCGCAATCAGCCCCAGCATTTT.

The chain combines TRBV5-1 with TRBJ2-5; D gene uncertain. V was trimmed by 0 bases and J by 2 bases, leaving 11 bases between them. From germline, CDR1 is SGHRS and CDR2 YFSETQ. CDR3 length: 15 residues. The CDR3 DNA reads TGCGCCAGCAGCTTGGGACCGGTACAACAAGAGACCCAGTACTTC. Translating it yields CASSLGPVQQETQYF.

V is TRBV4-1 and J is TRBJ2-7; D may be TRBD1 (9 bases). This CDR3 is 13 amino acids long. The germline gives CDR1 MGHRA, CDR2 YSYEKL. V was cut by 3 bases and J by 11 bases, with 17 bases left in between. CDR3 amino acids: CASSQDRGLDEYF. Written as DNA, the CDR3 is TGCGCCAGCAGCCAGGACAGGGGACTAGATGAGTACTTC.

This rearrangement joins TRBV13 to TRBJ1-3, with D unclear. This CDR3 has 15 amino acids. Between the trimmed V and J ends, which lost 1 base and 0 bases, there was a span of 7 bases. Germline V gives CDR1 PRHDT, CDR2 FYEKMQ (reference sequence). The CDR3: CASSLDSSSGNTIYF. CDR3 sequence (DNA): TGTGCCAGCAGCTTAGACTCGAGCTCTGGAAACACCATATATTTT.

The CDR3 DNA reads TGCGCCAGCAGCTTGGGGAGCAGGCCTAGCACAGATACGCAGTATTTT. Residues: CASSLGSRPSTDTQYF. V usage is TRBV5-1 and J usage is TRBJ2-3, with unresolved D. CDR3 size: 16 residues. The germline V gene encodes CDR1 SGHRS and CDR2 YFSETQ. Trimming removed 0 bases from V and 0 bases from J, with 11 bases in between.

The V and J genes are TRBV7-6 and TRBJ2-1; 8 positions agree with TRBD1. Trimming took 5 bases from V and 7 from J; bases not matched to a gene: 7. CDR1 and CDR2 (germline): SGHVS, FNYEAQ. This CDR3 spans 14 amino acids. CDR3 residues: CASSDWTGTNEQFF. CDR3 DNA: TGTGCCAGCAGCGATTGGACAGGGACGAATGAGCAGTTCTTC.

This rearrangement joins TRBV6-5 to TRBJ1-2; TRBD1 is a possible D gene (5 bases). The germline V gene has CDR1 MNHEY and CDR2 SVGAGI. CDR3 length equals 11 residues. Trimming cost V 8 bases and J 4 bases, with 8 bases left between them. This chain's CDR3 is CASSQGYGYTF. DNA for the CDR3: TGTGCCAGCTCCCAGGGCTATGGCTACACCTTC.

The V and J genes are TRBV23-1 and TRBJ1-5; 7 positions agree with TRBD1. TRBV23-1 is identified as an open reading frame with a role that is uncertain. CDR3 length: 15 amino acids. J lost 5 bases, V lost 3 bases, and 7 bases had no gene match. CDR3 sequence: CASSHDRATDQPQHF. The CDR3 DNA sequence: TGCGCCAGCAGTCATGACAGGGCCACGGATCAGCCCCAGCATTTT.